The 6 T cell receptor beta chains given below trace back to one sample, sequenced in a study of blood T cell repertoires in COVID-19. Data came from immunoSEQ multiplex PCR; TCRdb stores just in-frame clones and leaves some out. The repertoire holds some 320,000 clones, with 89% as singletons. Sequenced sample: peripheral blood. The receptors come from a woman under 40 with COVID-19, enrolled during active disease.

Remarks on this clone: This specimen includes other DNA sequences encoding the same CDR3. CDR3 DNA sequence: TGTGCCAGTAGTCAGGTAAACACTGAAGCTTTCTTT. Protein: CASSQVNTEAFF. The chain uses TRBV19 and TRBJ1-1; D gene uncertain. Germline lookup yields CDR1 LNHDA and CDR2 SQIVND (reference sequence). Trimming removed 5 bases at V and 2 bases at J, with 6 bases between. The length of the CDR3 is 12 residues.

The chain joins TRBV12-5 to TRBJ1-2; perhaps TRBD1 as D (6 bases). Germline V CDR1 and CDR2: LGHNT, FRNRAP. With 7 bases removed from V and 2 bases from J, the gap between germline ends came to 11 bases. CDR3 length equals 13 residues. The chain's CDR3 is CASATTGNYGYTF. CDR3 DNA: TGTGCTAGTGCCACGACAGGAAACTATGGCTACACCTTC.

J is TRBJ1-4 and V is TRBV7-2; 7 bases map to TRBD1. The CDR3 loop spans 15 amino acids. The V gene's germline CDR1 is SGHTA and CDR2 FQGNSA. V lost 3 bases, J lost 1 base, and 2 bases stayed unmatched. DNA for the CDR3: TGTGCCAGCAGCTTCCAGGGGGGAACTAATGAAAAACTGTTTTTT. This codes for CASSFQGGTNEKLFF.

The chain couples TRBV7-8 to TRBJ1-6; 9 bases line up with TRBD1. The ends lost 5 bases at V and 13 bases at J; junction bases unmatched: 6. Germline V gives CDR1 SGHVS, CDR2 FQNEAQ. This CDR3 has 13 residues. CDR3 nucleotides: TGTGCCAGCAGCCGGACAGGGGCCGCCCCCCTCCACTTT. This codes for CASSRTGAAPLHF.

The chain recombines TRBV11-2 with TRBJ2-7; D call uncertain. Germline CDR1 and CDR2: SGHAT and FQNNGV. Trimming shortened V by 1 base and J by 2 bases, and 9 bases separated the two germline ends. This CDR3 has 14 amino acids. In DNA, the CDR3 is TGTGCCAGCAGCTTAGCGCCAGGCACCTACGAGCAGTACTTC. Amino acid sequence: CASSLAPGTYEQYF.

This clone showed up just once. The chain has TRBV19 and TRBJ1-1; 7 bases match TRBD1. The CDR3 is 13 amino acids. With V trimmed by 6 bases and J by 4 bases, 5 bases remained unmatched. Germline V gene lookup returns CDR1 LNHDA and CDR2 SQIVND (reference sequence). This chain's CDR3 is CASRTGFLTEAFF. Written as DNA, the CDR3 is TGTGCCAGTAGGACAGGGTTTCTCACTGAAGCTTTCTTT.